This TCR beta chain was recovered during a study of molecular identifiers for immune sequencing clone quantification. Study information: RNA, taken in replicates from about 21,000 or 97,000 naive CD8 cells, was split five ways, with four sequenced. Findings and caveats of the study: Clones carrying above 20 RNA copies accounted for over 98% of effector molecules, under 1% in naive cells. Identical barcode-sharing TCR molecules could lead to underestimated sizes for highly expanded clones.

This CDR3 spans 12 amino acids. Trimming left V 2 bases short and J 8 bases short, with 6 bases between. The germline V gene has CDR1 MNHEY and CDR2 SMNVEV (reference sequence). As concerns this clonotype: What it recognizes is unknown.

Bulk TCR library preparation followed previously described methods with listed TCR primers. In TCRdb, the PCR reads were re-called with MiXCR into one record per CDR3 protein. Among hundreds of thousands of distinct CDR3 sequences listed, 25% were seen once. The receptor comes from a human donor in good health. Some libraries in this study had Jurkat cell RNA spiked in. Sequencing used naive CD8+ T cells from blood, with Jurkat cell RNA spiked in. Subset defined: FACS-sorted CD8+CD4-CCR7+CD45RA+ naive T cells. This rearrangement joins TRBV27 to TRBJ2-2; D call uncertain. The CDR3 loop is CASSLLQGELFF. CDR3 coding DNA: TGTGCCAGCAGTTTACTGCAGGGGGAGCTGTTTTTT.